Listed below are T cell receptor beta chains from one sample, sequenced in a study of cytomegalovirus exposure and HLA in healthy donors. TCRdb's copy holds only in-frame clones and misses some; the assay was immunoSEQ multiplex PCR. Its table lists 150,000 to 200,000 clones. Input material: PBMCs. These receptor sequences come from a man aged 30-40 years in good health and CMV-seronegative. CDR3s include the opening cysteine and the closing phenylalanine or tryptophan. The D gene is left open where the match is weak.

>TRBD1|TRBJ1-4|TRBV11-2|17
TGTGCCAGCAGCCCACAACTTCGGGGACAGACTAATGAAAAACTGTTTTTT
CASSPQLRGQTNEKLFF
>.|TRBJ2-7|TRBV9|15
TGTGCCAGCAGCGTAGAGGGGAGGAGCTCCTACGAGCAGTACTTC
CASSVEGRSSYEQYF
>TRBD1|TRBJ1-2|TRBV6-1|14
TGTGCCAGCAGTGAAACGACAGGGGTCTATGGCTACACCTTC
CASSETTGVYGYTF
>TRBD1|TRBJ2-1|TRBV7-8|18
TGTGCCAGCAGCGCAACCTTGACAGGGCTTTTTCGCTACAATGAGCAGTTCTTC
CASSATLTGLFRYNEQFF
>TRBD1|TRBJ1-3|TRBV19|15
TGTGCCAGTACCCTGACAGGGGTTGACGGAAACACCATATATTTT
CASTLTGVDGNTIYF
>.|TRBJ1-2|TRBV7-2|14
TGTGCCAGCAGCTACCAGGGTACTAACTATGGCTACACCTTC
CASSYQGTNYGYTF
>.|TRBJ2-3|TRBV19|13
TGTGCCAGTAGTATGGTAGTTCCTGATACGCAGTATTTT
CASSMVVPDTQYF
>TRBD1|TRBJ1-2|TRBV4-1|16
TGCGCCAGCAGCCAAGATCCGGGACAGGGCAAGAATGGCTACACCTTC
CASSQDPGQGKNGYTF
>.|TRBJ1-5|TRBV4-3|15
TGCGCCAGCAGCCAAGATACCTATGGCAATCAGCCCCAGCATTTT
CASSQDTYGNQPQHF
>.|TRBJ1-5|TRBV4-1|15
TGCGCCAGCAGCAGGACAGATTATAGCAATCAGCCCCAGCATTTT
CASSRTDYSNQPQHF
>.|TRBJ1-2|TRBV20-1|11
TGCAGTGCTAGTCGTACAGTAGGCTACACCTTC
CSASRTVGYTF
>TRBD2|TRBJ2-7|TRBV10-3|13
TGTGCCATCAGTGAAGTACTAGCGTACGAGCAGTACTTC
CAISEVLAYEQYF
>TRBD2|TRBJ2-1|TRBV15|19
TGTGCCACCAGCAGAGAGTTGGGAGTAGCGGGGGAGTCCTACAATGAGCAGTTCTTC
CATSRELGVAGESYNEQFF
>.|TRBJ1-5|TRBV2|13
TGTGCCAGCAATGACGGACAACTTCAGCCCCAGCATTTT
CASNDGQLQPQHF
>TRBD1|TRBJ1-3|TRBV5-4|14
TGTGCCAGCAGCCAGACAGGGCTCGAAAACGCCATATATTTT
CASSQTGLENAIYF
>TRBD1|TRBJ2-5|TRBV2|14
TGTGCCAGTGCCGGGACAGCTGCCCAAGAGACCCAGTACTTC
CASAGTAAQETQYF
>TRBD2|TRBJ2-1|TRBV6-5|13
TGTGCCAGCAGCCGGGACTACTACAATGAGCAGTTCTTC
CASSRDYYNEQFF
>TRBD2|TRBJ2-3|TRBV6-5|14
TGTGCCAGCAGGTTAGCGGGGGGCACAGATACGCAGTATTTT
CASRLAGGTDTQYF
>.|TRBJ2-3|TRBV27|17
TGTGCCAGCAGTTCCCCCCTCGGACGGGAGATCACAGATACGCAGTATTTT
CASSSPLGREITDTQYF
>.|TRBJ1-6|TRBV10-3|13
TGTGCCATCAGTGAGTTTCAGGATTCACCCCTCCACTTT
CAISEFQDSPLHF
>TRBD2|TRBJ2-5|TRBV11-2|15
TGTGCCAGCAGTAGCCCCGCTGGGGGGGTGCATGCCCAGTACTTC
CASSSPAGGVHAQYF
>TRBD1|TRBJ1-5|TRBV11-2|16
TGTGCCAGCAGCTTGGGAGGACAGGGGGGCAATCAGCCCCAGCATTTT
CASSLGGQGGNQPQHF
>.|TRBJ1-5|TRBV6-5|15
TGTGCCAGCAGTTACTCGAGCGGGAACAATCAGCCCCAGCATTTT
CASSYSSGNNQPQHF
>.|TRBJ1-4|TRBV5-4|16
TGTGCCAGCAGTCCTGGGCCCCCGGGACAATCCCCCAAACTGTTTTTT
CASSPGPPGQSPKLFF
>.|TRBJ1-3|TRBV11-2|17
TGTGCCAGCAGCTCCGTCTCTCGGGGGTGGTATGGAAACACCATATATTTT
CASSSVSRGWYGNTIYF